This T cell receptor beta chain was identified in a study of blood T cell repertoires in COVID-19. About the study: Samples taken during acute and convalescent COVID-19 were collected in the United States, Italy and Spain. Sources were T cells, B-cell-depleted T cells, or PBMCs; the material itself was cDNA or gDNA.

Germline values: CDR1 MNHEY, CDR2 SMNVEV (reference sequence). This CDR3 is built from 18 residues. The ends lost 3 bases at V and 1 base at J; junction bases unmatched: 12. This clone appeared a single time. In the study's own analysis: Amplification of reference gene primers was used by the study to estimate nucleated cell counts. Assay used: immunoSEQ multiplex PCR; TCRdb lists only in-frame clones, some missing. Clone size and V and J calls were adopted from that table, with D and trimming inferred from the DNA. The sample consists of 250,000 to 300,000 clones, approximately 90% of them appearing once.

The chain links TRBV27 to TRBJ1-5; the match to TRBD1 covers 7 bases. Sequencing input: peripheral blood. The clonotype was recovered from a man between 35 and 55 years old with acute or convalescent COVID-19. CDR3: CASSFKPSTGDSNQPQHF. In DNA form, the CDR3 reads TGTGCCAGCAGTTTTAAACCATCAACAGGGGACAGCAATCAGCCCCAGCATTTT.